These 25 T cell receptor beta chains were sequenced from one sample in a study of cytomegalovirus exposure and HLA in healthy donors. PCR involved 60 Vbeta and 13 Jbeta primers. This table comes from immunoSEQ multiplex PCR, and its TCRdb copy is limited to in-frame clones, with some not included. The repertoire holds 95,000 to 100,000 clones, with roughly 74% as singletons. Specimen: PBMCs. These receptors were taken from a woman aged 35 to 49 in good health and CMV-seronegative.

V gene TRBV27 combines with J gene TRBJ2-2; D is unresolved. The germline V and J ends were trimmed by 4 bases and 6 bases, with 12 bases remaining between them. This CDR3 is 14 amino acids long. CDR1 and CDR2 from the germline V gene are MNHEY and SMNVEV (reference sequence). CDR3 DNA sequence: TGTGCCAGCAGTTCGTCCCCGGAGCCCGGGGAGCTGTTTTTT. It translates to CASSSSPEPGELFF.

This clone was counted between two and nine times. The CDR3 is CASSLAPTALNIQYF. In nucleotides, the CDR3 is TGTGCCAGCAGCTTAGCGCCGACAGCCCTTAACATTCAGTACTTC. The V call is TRBV7-9, the J call TRBJ2-4, with D perhaps matching TRBD1 (5 bases). Germline V gives CDR1 SEHNR, CDR2 FQNEAQ (reference sequence). V shed 0 bases and J shed 7 bases, with 13 bases lying between them. The CDR3 runs to 15 residues.

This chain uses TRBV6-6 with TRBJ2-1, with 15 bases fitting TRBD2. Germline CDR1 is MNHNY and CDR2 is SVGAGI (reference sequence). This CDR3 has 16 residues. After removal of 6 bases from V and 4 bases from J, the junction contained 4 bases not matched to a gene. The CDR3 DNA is TGTGCCAGCAGCAGGGGACTAGCGGGGGGATACAATGAGCAGTTCTTC. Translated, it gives CASSRGLAGGYNEQFF.

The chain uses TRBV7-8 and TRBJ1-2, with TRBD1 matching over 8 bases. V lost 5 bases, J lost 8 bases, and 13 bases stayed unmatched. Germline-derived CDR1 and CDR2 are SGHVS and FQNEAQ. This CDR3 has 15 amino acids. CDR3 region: CASSAEAGGPGGYTF. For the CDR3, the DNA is TGTGCCAGCAGCGCCGAGGCAGGGGGCCCGGGGGGCTACACCTTC.

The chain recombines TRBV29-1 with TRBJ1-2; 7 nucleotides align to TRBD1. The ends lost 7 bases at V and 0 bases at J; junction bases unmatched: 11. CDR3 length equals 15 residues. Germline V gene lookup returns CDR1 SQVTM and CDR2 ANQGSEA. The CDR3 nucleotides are TGCAGCGCCTGGACAGGAGAGGAGGCTAACTATGGCTACACCTTC. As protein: CSAWTGEEANYGYTF.

The CDR3 is CASSSGLVNTGELFF. The DNA of the CDR3 is TGTGCCAGCAGCTCGGGACTCGTTAACACCGGGGAGCTGTTTTTT. The chain recombines TRBV11-2 with TRBJ2-2; perhaps TRBD2 as D (6 bases). Trimming cost V 4 bases and J 2 bases, with 11 bases left between them. The CDR3 is made up of 15 amino acids. Germline values: CDR1 SGHAT, CDR2 FQNNGV. The variable domain in full, with the rest retrieved from reference TRBV11-2 and TRBJ2-2, is EAGVAQSPRYKIIEKRQSVAFWCNPISGHATLYWYQQILGQGPKLLIQFQNNGVVDDSQLPKDRFSAERLKGVDSTLKIQPAKLEDSAVYLCASSSGLVNTGELFFGEGSRLTVL.

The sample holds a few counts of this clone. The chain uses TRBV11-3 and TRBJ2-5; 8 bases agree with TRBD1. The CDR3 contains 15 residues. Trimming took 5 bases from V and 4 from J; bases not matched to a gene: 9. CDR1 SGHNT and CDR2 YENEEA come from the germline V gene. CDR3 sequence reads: CASSPDRGFGETQYF. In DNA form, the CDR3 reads TGTGCCAGCAGCCCTGACAGGGGATTTGGAGAGACCCAGTACTTC.

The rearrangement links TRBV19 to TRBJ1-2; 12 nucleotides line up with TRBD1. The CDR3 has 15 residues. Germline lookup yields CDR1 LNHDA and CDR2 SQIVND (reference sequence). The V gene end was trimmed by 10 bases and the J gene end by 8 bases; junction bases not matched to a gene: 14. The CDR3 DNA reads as TGTGCCACTCAGTATGGGGGACAGGGGGCGTTCGGCTACACCTTC. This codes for CATQYGGQGAFGYTF. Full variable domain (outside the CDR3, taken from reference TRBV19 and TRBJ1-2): DGGITQSPKYLFRKEGQNVTLSCEQNLNHDAMYWYRQDPGQGLRLIYYSQIVNDFQKGDIAEGYSVSREKKESFPLTVTSAQKNPTAFYLCATQYGGQGAFGYTFGSGTRLTVV.

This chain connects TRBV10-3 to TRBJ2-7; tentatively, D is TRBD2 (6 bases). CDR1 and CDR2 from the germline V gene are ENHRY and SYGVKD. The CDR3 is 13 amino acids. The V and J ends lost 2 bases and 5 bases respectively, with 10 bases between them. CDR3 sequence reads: CAISEEGRHEQYF. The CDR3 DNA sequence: TGTGCCATCAGTGAGGAGGGGAGGCACGAGCAGTACTTC.

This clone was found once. The DNA for the CDR3 is TGTGCCAGCAGCGCAACCGGGACAGGGAAGATAGAGCAGTACTTC. As protein: CASSATGTGKIEQYF. This chain joins TRBV11-1 and TRBJ2-7, with 9 bases identical to TRBD1. CDR1 is SGHAT, CDR2 FQDESV, per germline (reference sequence). This CDR3 is built from 15 residues. Trimming at V came to 5 bases and at J to 7 bases, leaving 12 bases not matched to a gene.

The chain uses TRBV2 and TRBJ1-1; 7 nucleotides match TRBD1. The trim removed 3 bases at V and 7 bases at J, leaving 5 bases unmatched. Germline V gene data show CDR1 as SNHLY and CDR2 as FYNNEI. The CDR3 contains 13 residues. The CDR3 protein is CASSEGRGFEAFF. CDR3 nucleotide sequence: TGTGCCAGCAGTGAGGGCAGGGGGTTTGAAGCTTTCTTT.

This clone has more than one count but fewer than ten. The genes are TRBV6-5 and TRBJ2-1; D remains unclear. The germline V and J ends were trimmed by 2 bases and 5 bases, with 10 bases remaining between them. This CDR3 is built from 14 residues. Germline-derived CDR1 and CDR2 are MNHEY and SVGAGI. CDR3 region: CASSYGFHNNEQFF. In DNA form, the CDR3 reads TGTGCCAGCAGTTACGGCTTCCATAACAATGAGCAGTTCTTC.

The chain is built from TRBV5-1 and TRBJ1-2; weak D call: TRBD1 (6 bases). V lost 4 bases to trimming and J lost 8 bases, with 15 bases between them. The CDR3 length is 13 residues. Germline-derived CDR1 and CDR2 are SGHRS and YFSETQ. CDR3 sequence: CASSAGYRVGYTF. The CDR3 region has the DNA TGCGCCAGCAGCGCAGGATACAGGGTCGGCTACACCTTC.

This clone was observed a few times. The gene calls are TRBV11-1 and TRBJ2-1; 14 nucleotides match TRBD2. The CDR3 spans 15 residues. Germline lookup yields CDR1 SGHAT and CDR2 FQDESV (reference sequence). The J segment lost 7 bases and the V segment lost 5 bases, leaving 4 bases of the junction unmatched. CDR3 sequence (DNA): TGTGCCAGCAGCAAGGGACTAGCGGGAGAGAATGAGCAGTTCTTC. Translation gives CASSKGLAGENEQFF.

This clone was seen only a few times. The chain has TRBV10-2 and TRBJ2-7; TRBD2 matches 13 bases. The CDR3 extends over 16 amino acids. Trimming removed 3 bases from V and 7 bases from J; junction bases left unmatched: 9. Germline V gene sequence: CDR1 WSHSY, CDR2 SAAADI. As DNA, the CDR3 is TGCGCCAGCAGTGAAACCCGACTAGCGGGGGGTGGGGAGCAGTACTTC. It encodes CASSETRLAGGGEQYF.

The CDR3 is CATRKGQGEIGELFF. The DNA of the CDR3 is TGTGCCACCAGAAAAGGACAGGGGGAAATCGGGGAGCTGTTTTTT. The V and J genes are TRBV15 and TRBJ2-2, with 10 bases that match TRBD1. V shed 6 bases, J shed 7 bases, and the junction held 8 bases outside the gene matches. Germline lookup yields CDR1 LNHNV and CDR2 YYDKDF (reference sequence). The CDR3 totals 15 residues.

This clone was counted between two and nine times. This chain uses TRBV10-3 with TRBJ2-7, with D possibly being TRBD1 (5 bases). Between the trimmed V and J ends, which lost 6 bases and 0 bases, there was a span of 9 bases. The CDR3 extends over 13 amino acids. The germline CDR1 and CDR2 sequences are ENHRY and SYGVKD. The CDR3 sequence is CAIRDTSSYEQYF. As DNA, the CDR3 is TGTGCCATCAGGGACACGAGCTCCTACGAGCAGTACTTC.

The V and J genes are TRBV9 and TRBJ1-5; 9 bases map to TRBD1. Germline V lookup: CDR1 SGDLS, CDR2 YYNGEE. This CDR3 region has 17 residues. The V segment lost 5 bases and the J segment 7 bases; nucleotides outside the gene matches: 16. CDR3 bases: TGTGCCAGCAGGGACGAAACAGGGGGCAGGAGTAAGCAGCCCCAGCATTTT. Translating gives CASRDETGGRSKQPQHF.

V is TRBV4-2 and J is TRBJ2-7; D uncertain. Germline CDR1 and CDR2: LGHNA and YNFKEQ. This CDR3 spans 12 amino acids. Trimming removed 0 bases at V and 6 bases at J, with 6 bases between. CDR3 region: CASSQDRSEQYF. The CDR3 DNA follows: TGTGCCAGCAGCCAAGATAGGAGCGAGCAGTACTTC.

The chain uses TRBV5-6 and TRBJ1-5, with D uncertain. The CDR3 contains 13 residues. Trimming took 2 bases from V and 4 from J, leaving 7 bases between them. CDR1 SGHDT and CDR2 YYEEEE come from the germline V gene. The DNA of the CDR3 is TGTGCCAGCAGCTTTACAGCTAATCAGCCCCAGCATTTT. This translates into CASSFTANQPQHF.

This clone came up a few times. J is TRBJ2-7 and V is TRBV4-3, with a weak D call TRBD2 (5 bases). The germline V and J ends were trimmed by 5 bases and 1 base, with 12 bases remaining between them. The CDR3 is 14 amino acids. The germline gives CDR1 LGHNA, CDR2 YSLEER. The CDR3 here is CASSVGERSYEQYF. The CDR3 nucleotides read TGCGCCAGCAGCGTCGGGGAACGGTCCTACGAGCAGTACTTC.

The CDR3, as DNA: TGTGCCAGCAGTGAAGGACAGGCGAACACTGAAGCTTTCTTT. Encoded protein: CASSEGQANTEAFF. V is TRBV6-1 and J is TRBJ1-1, with D possibly being TRBD1 (6 bases). The CDR3 is 14 amino acids. Per the germline V gene, CDR1 is MNHNS and CDR2 is SASEGT. V lost 1 base and J 1 base, leaving 7 bases between the germline ends.

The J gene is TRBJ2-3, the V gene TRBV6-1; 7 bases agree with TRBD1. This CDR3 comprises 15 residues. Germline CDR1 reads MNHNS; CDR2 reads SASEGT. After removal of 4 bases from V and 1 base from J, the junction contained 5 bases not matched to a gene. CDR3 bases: TGTGCCAGCAGTGCCACAGGGGCCCGCACAGATACGCAGTATTTT. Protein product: CASSATGARTDTQYF.

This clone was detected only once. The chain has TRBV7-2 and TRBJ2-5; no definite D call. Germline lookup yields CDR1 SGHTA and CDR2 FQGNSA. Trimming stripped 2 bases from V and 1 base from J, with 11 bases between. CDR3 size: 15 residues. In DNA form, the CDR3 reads TGTGCCAGCAGCTTAAATTTGGCGGCCCAAGAGACCCAGTACTTC. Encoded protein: CASSLNLAAQETQYF.

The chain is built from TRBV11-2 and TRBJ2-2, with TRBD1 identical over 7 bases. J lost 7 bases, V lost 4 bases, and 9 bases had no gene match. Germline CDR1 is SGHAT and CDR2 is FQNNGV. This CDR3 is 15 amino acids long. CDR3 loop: CASSSYRGGGGELFF. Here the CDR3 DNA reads TGTGCCAGCAGCTCATACAGGGGCGGCGGCGGGGAGCTGTTTTTT.